This TCR beta chain derives from a study of cytomegalovirus exposure and HLA in healthy donors (dated by TCRdb to the late 2010s). Regarding the study in general: An earlier analysis of roughly 630 of the donors reported approximately 270 Gb of sequence data and about 100 million unique TCR beta sequences from 150 million to 200 million T cells. An early release covering 550 to 650 HLA-typed donors comprised approximately 290 gigabases of sequencing data and approximately 80 million unique TCR sequences. Of the 350 to 450 genotyped donors, roughly 80% fell in the genetic ancestry cluster associated with self-reported Caucasian donors. The study was designed to test whether signatures of past pathogen exposure could be identified by cataloging public T cell receptors. The study used immunosequencing to profile the T cell repertoires of approximately 630 subjects and linked those repertoires to cytomegalovirus serostatus. Besides the first cohort of 666 subjects, a separate validation cohort made up of 120 or so different subjects was used. To predict cytomegalovirus infection status, the study combined high-throughput TCR immunosequencing, statistical association of individual TCRs with disease status, and machine learning. In a later analysis, previously published TCR beta repertoires from roughly 710 donors were re-analyzed and high-resolution HLA genotyping was added so that TCR occurrence patterns could be studied. The later analysis used no new phenotypic data to find candidate immune exposures, relying instead on TCR beta sequences and their occurrence across donors. To decide whether each TCR beta V gene segment behaved as functional or pseudogenic, an earlier analysis of 587 of the donors relied on high-throughput TCR beta sequencing. Alongside the repertoire data, information on donor age, sex, ethnicity and CMV serostatus was compiled. In a later genetic analysis, genome-wide SNP genotypes for about 55% of the roughly 700 donors were used, and that subset was treated as a discovery cohort. Every discovery cohort repertoire had been produced on one sequencing platform. HLA typing covered class I and class II loci at four-digit resolution. Typing coverage varied by locus: about 620-630 donors for A, B, C, DRB1 and DQB1; approximately 520 for DQA1; some 610 for DPA1; approximately 450 for DPB1. Because of strong linkage in the cohort, roughly five DR-DQ haplotypes were treated as single units for association and clustering. Among around 400 genotyped donors of the cohort, an average of roughly 230,000 unique TCR beta nucleotide sequences was sequenced per donor, of which 15% to 20% were non-productive.

Receptor amplification or capture employed the immunoSEQ multiplex PCR assay. For the multiplex PCR, a mixture combining 60 forward primers for TCR Vbeta segments and 13 reverse primers for TCR Jbeta segments was used. Amplification of the CDR3 region of rearranged TCR beta genes was performed with a multiplex PCR assay on genomic DNA. Amplified TCR beta libraries were sequenced as 87-base-pair reads on the Illumina HiSeq System. The original pipeline was this. In a later analysis, approximately 74 million unique TCR beta chains were counted across the approximately 640 repertoires, and approximately 11 million of these chains were shared by at least two donors. To remove PCR and sequencing errors, raw reads were error-corrected and collapsed into unique sequences using a nearest-neighbor algorithm that merged closely related sequences. CDR3 sequences were aligned to IMGT reference sequences to assign V, D and J gene segments. For a sequence to be retained, a match of at least six nucleotides was required to both a V gene segment and a J gene segment. Rearrangements were called productive when the CDR3 lacked stop codons and stayed in frame with V and J; all others were non-productive. CDR3 was defined by IMGT convention, running from the second conserved V-encoded cysteine to the conserved J-encoded phenylalanine. Sequences without an unambiguous match to a single V gene segment were excluded from the earlier analysis of a few hundred of the donors. In an earlier analysis of more than 500 of the donors, a V segment was called functional when productive rearrangements were above 56.7%, and segregating when the standard deviation between donors exceeded 5%. A statistical classification framework was built for diagnosing cytomegalovirus status from the catalog of TCR beta chain sequences. In a later analysis, V and J genes were assigned by comparing TCR nucleotide sequences against IMGT/GENE-DB human TR gene sequences. The TCRdist pipeline was used in a later analysis to assign CDR3 sequences and most-parsimonious VDJ recombination scenarios. In a later analysis, every TCR beta chain was defined by the combination of its CDR3 amino acid sequence and its V-gene family, and reads without a unique V-gene family were dropped. In a later analysis, around 600 highly shared, low-generation-probability nucleotide sequences were removed to address suspected cross-contamination and a sequencing artifact. In a later analysis, a clonal expansion index for each public chain was calculated from normalized within-repertoire ranks of inferred template counts. In a later analysis, generation probabilities were computed with a VDJ recombination model fitted to out-of-frame rearrangements, and the resulting probabilities were checked against IGoR. In a later analysis, hypergeometric tests were used to score TCR-TCR, TCR-HLA and TCR-CMV co-occurrence, with a repertoire-size bias correction applied to TCR pairs. In a later analysis, false discovery rates were estimated by permuting HLA or CMV assignments 20 times. A later analysis grouped co-occurring TCRs with DBSCAN, adding TCRdist sequence similarity when clustering within HLA-allele-positive subsets. Repertoires with fewer than 30,000 or more than 120,000 public chains, plus five repertoires with anomalous nucleotide sharing, were excluded from co-occurrence clustering. What TCRdb holds here is the immuneACCESS table cut down to in-frame rearrangements. Part of the clones is not present; checked against another copy, under half of the missing clones reflect an unresolved V gene, and the others are unexplained. V and J calls and clone size are as listed in that table; D and trimming were resolved from the DNA. The sample data list 100,000 to 150,000 clones, and 70% to 85% of these were observed just once. Roughly 3.5% of the sample is held by the ten biggest clonotypes.

Study-wide conclusions, independent of this receptor: In a later analysis, the rate of TCR association differed among HLA loci, with DRB1 alleles having the most associated TCRs and HLA-C alleles having the fewest. For the cohort, immune exposure information was limited to CMV serostatus. The presence/absence analyses assumed that sequencing depth was roughly uniform across donors, and that assumption may not be true. Most CMV-associated TCR beta chains appeared to be HLA-restricted in a later analysis, and the HLA associations seemed to be driven largely by CMV exposure. Because HLA typing was missing for some donors at each locus, association tests included only the typed subset. A later genetic analysis associated a missense DCLRE1C variant with V-gene and J-gene trimming of TCR beta chains, and an independent cohort replicated the association. A further reported finding was that TCR beta sequences accurately predicted the HLA-A and HLA-B alleles for most subjects in the first cohort. While some public TCRs were present in many individuals, most TCR sequences turned up only very rarely across donors. This cohort had only TCR beta chains sequenced, and the lack of alpha or paired-chain data limited which features could be detected. Compared with the roughly 710-donor mean, donors in an Asian-associated ancestry cluster had fewer N-insertions in productive TCRs, according to a later genetic analysis. Three of the identified cytomegalovirus-associated TCR beta chains were confirmed in vitro to be specific for cytomegalovirus antigens. In both the original and validation cohorts, the classifier was reported to diagnose cytomegalovirus status with high specificity and sensitivity. Because counts were too low, 15 or so rarely observed V segments, including chromosome 9 orphons, were excluded from the earlier analysis of around 640 of the donors. A later analysis reported that several top co-occurrence clusters appeared linked to parvovirus B19, influenza, CMV and Epstein-Barr virus. In the study, around 150 TCR beta chains were listed as associated with cytomegalovirus. Correlated functional status among segregating V segments might reflect linkage disequilibrium, but an unknown experimental factor could not be ruled out. Because the 87-base-pair reads could not distinguish some IMGT-functional V segments, including TRBV6-2 and TRBV6-3, those segments were excluded. A later analysis associated 15,000 to 20,000 TCR beta sequences with specific HLA alleles at a false discovery rate of 0.05. A later analysis found that HLA-associated TCR beta chains were more clonally expanded and had lower generation probabilities than equally common non-associated chains. When HLA alleles, especially DR and DQ, strongly co-occurred, attributing TCR associations to individual alleles was difficult. The sequencing pipeline was judged likely to have produced a cluster of highly shared sequence variants as a technical artifact. Broadly in line with IMGT annotations, most TCR beta V segments showed up in productive rearrangements about 87% or about 30% of the time in an earlier analysis of 450 to 600 of the donors. The authors suggested that the approach could potentially be extended to other disease states and immunological phenotypes.

This clone was counted a few times. There is no known antigen for this receptor. The input lacks base qualities; no much larger clone sits a single base away. The cohort consisted of 600 to 700 healthy bone marrow donors. At the time of sampling, all cohort members were nominally healthy, though unrecorded immune exposures were likely present. The donor was CMV seronegative and was included in the group of several hundred seronegative cohort members. A peripheral blood sample was provided by each donor, and peripheral blood mononuclear cells were used for TCR beta sequencing. The Qiagen DNeasy Blood Extraction Kit was used to extract genomic DNA from the blood cell samples. CDR1 and CDR2, per the germline V gene, are SGDLS and YYNGEE. From the cysteine through the phenylalanine, the CDR3 covers 14 amino acids. Solely the CDR3 DNA is kept, with 42 bases framed from the first base. V is clipped by 0 bases and J by 1 base, and the sequence between their germline boundaries is 7 bases long.

This receptor was taken from a woman aged 45-65 years in good health and CMV-seronegative. The sequence is built from TRBV9 and TRBJ1-1, with no reliable assignment of the D segment. The specimen sequenced was PBMCs. The DNA sequence reads TGTGCCAGCAGCGTAGGACACGCGAACACTGAAGCTTTCTTT. Its product reads: CASSVGHANTEAFF.